This T cell receptor (beta chain) is from a study of T-cell memory formation after mild COVID-19. Across the study: Largely, the TCR clusters proved donor specific. Study observations and caveats: From day 15 to 85, contracting clones were balanced between CD4 and CD8, whereas later expanders leaned toward CD4+.

Comment on this clonotype: The antigen is undetermined.

CDR1 is MNHEY, CDR2 SMNVEV, per germline (reference sequence). V trimming: 6 bases; J trimming: 4 bases; junction bases outside the gene matches: 3. The CDR3 contains 13 residues. Researchers used 5'RACE with constant-segment primers to make TCR alpha and TCR beta cDNA libraries that carry sample barcodes and UMIs. MiXCR, applied by TCRdb to the 5' RACE reads, yields one record per CDR3 protein. The data hold 150,000 to 200,000 distinct CDR3 sequences, with around 10% observed a single time. The chain couples TRBV27 to TRBJ1-5, with 7 bases aligning to TRBD1. This receptor was obtained from a man in his late teens or twenties who had mild COVID-19 (a few samples of this study predate the infection). Cell type and time point are not known. Material: PBMCs or a T cell subset sorted from them (not recorded which). The CDR3 DNA is TGTGCCAGCAGACCGGGACAGAATCAGCCCCAGCATTTT. This encodes CASRPGQNQPQHF.